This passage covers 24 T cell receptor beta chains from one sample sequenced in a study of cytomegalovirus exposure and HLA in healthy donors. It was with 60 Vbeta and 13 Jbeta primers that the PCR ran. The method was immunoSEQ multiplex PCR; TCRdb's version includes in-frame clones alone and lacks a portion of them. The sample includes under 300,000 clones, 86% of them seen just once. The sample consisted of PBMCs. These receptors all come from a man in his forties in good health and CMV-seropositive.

Written as DNA, the CDR3 is TGTGCCAGCAGCAGCAGGACAGGGGCTGATGTGGCCCAGTACTTC. This translates into CASSSRTGADVAQYF. J is TRBJ2-5 and V is TRBV27; 9 bases are shared with TRBD1. The V gene end was trimmed by 6 bases and the J gene end by 9 bases; junction bases not matched to a gene: 14. CDR3 size: 15 residues. Germline CDR1 MNHEY, CDR2 SMNVEV (reference sequence).

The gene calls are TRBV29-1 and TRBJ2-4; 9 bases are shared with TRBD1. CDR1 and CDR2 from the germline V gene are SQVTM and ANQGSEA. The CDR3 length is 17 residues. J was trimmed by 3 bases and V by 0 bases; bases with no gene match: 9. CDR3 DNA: TGCAGCGTTGAAGATCTTACGGGACAGGGATTCAAAAACATTCAGTACTTC. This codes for CSVEDLTGQGFKNIQYF.

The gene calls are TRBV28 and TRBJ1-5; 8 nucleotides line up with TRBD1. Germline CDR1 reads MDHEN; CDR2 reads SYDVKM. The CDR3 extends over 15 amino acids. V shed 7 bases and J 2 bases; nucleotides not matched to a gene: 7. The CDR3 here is CASTLAGGRNQPQHF. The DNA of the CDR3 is TGTGCCAGCACCCTGGCAGGGGGCCGCAATCAGCCCCAGCATTTT. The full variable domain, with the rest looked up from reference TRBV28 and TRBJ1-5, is DVKVTQSSRYLVKRTGEKVFLECVQDMDHENMFWYRQDPGLGLRLIYFSYDVKMKEKGDIPEGYSVSREKKERFSLILESASTNQTSMYLCASTLAGGRNQPQHFGDGTRLSIL.

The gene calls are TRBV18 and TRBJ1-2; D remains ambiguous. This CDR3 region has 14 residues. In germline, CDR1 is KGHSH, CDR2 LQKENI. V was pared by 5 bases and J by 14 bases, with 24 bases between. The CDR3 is CASSGLTMAISRTF. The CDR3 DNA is TGTGCCAGCTCAGGACTAACTATGGCCATCTCCCGTACCTTC.

CDR3 nucleotide sequence: TGTGCCAGTAGTGTACACAGACAGGACCCCTACAATGAGCAGTTCTTC. Protein product: CASSVHRQDPYNEQFF. The genes are TRBV19 and TRBJ2-1; tentative D call: TRBD1 (6 bases). Germline V lookup: CDR1 LNHDA, CDR2 SQIVND (reference sequence). This CDR3 spans 16 amino acids. Deletions cut 5 bases from V and 2 bases from J, with 16 bases between.

CDR3 DNA: TGTGCCAGCAGCCGAGACCGACAGGGACAATACTCCTACGAGCAGTACTTC. Its translation: CASSRDRQGQYSYEQYF. The V call is TRBV7-9, the J call TRBJ2-7, with 7 bases aligning to TRBD1. CDR3 size: 17 residues. CDR1 SEHNR and CDR2 FQNEAQ come from the germline V gene (reference sequence). The V segment lost 5 bases and the J segment 0 bases; nucleotides outside the gene matches: 13.

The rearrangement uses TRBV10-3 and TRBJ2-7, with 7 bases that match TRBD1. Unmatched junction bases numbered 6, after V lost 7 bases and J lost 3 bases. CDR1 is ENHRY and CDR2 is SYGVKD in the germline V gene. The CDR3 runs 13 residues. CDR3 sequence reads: CAITPGQFYEQYF. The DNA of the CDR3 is TGTGCCATCACCCCGGGACAGTTCTACGAGCAGTACTTC.

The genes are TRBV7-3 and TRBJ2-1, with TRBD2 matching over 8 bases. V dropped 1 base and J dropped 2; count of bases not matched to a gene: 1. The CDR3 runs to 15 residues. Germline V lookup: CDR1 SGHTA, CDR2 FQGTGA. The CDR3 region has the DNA TGTGCCAGCAGCTTAATAGCGGGAACCTACAATGAGCAGTTCTTC. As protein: CASSLIAGTYNEQFF.

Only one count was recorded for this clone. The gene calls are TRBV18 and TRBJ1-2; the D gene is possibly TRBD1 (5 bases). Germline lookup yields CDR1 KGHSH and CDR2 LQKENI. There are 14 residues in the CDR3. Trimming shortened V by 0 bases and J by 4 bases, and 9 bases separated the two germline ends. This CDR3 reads CASSPPGGVYGYTF. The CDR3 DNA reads TGTGCCAGCTCACCACCGGGGGGGGTCTATGGCTACACCTTC.

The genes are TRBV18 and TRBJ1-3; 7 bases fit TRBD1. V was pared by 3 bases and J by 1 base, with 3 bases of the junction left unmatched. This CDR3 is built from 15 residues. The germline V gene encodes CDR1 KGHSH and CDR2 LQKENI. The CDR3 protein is CASSPQGDSGNTIYF. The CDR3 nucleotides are TGTGCCAGCTCACCTCAGGGGGATTCTGGAAACACCATATATTTT.

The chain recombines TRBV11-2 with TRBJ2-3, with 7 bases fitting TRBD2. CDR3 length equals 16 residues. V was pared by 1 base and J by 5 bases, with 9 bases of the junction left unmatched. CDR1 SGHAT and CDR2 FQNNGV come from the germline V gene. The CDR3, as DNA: TGTGCCAGCAGCTTAGTGCGGGGTCAGCGGGGAGATACGCAGTATTTT. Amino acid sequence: CASSLVRGQRGDTQYF.

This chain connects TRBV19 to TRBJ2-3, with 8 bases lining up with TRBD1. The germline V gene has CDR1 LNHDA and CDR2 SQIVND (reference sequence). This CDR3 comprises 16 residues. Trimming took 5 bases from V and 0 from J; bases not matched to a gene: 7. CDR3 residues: CASSAKTGVSTDTQYF. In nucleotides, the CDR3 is TGTGCCAGTAGTGCCAAGACAGGGGTTAGCACAGATACGCAGTATTTT.

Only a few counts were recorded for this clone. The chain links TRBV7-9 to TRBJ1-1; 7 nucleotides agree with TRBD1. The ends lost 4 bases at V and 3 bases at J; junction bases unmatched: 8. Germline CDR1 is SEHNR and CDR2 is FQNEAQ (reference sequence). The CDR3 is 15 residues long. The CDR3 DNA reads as TGTGCCAGCAGCTATTACAGGGGCGTCGACACTGAAGCTTTCTTT. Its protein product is CASSYYRGVDTEAFF. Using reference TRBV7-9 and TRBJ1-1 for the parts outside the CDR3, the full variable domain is DTGVSQNPRHKITKRGQNVTFRCDPISEHNRLYWYRQTLGQGPEFLTYFQNEAQLEKSRLLSDRFSAERPKGSFSTLEIQRTEQGDSAMYLCASSYYRGVDTEAFFGQGTRLTVV.

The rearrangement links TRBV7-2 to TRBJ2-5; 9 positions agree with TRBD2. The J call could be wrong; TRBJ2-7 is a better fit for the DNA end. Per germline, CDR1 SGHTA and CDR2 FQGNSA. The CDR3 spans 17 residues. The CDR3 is CASSLVPPGSGSNEQYF. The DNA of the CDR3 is TGTGCCAGCAGCTTAGTCCCCCCAGGTAGCGGGAGTAACGAGCAGTACTTC.

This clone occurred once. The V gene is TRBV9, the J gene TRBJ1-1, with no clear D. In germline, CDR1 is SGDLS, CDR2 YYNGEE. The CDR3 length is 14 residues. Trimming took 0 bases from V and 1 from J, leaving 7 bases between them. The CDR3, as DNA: TGTGCCAGCAGCGTAGGACTGCCGAACACTGAAGCTTTCTTT. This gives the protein CASSVGLPNTEAFF.

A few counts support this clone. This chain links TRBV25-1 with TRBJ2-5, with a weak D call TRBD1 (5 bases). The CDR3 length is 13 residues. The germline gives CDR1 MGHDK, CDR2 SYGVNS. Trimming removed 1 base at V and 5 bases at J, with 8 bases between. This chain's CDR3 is CASSESGFETQYF. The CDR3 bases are TGTGCCAGCAGTGAATCAGGGTTTGAGACCCAGTACTTC.

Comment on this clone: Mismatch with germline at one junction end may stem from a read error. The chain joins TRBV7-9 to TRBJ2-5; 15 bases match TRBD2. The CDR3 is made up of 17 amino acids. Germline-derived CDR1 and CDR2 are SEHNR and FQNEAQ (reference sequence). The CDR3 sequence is CSSSSGLAGGPGETQYF. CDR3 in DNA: TGTTCCAGCAGCTCGGGACTAGCGGGAGGTCCTGGGGAGACCCAGTACTTC.

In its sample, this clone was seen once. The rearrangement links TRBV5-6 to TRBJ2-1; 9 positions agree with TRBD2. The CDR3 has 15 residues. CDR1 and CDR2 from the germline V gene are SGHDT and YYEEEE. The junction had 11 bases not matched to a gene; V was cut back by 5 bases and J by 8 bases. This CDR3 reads CASSHSGSGIYEQFF. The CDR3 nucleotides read TGTGCCAGCAGTCATAGCGGGAGTGGCATTTATGAGCAGTTCTTC. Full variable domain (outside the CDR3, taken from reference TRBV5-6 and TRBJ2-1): DAGVTQSPTHLIKTRGQQVTLRCSPKSGHDTVSWYQQALGQGPQFIFQYYEEEERQRGNFPDRFSGHQFPNYSSELNVNALLLGDSALYLCASSHSGSGIYEQFFGPGTRLTVL.

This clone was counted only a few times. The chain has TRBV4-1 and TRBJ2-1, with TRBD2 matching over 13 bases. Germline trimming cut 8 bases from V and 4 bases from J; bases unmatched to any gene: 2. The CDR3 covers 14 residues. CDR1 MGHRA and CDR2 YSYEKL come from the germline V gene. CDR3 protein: CASRGLAGYNEQFF. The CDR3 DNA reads TGCGCCAGCCGGGGACTAGCGGGGTACAATGAGCAGTTCTTC.

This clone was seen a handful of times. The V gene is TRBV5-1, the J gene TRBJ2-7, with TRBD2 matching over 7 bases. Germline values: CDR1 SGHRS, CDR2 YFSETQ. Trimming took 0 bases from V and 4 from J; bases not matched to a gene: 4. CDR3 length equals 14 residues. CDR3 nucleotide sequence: TGCGCCAGCAGCTTGGGTAGCGGGTGGTACGAGCAGTACTTC. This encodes CASSLGSGWYEQYF.

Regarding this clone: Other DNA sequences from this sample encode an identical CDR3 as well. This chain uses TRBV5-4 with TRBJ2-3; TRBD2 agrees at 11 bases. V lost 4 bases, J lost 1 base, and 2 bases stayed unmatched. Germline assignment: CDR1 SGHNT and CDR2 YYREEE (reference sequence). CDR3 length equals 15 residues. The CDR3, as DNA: TGTGCCAGCAGCCTACTAGCGGGGGGCACAGATACGCAGTATTTT. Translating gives CASSLLAGGTDTQYF.

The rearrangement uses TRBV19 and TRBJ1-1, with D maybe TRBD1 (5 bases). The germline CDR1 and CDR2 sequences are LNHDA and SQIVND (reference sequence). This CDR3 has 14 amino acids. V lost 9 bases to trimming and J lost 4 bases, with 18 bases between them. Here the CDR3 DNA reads TGTGCCAGCACAATTAACGGGGGTATCACTGAAGCTTTCTTT. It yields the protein CASTINGGITEAFF. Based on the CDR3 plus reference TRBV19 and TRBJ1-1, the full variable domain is DGGITQSPKYLFRKEGQNVTLSCEQNLNHDAMYWYRQDPGQGLRLIYYSQIVNDFQKGDIAEGYSVSREKKESFPLTVTSAQKNPTAFYLCASTINGGITEAFFGQGTRLTVV.

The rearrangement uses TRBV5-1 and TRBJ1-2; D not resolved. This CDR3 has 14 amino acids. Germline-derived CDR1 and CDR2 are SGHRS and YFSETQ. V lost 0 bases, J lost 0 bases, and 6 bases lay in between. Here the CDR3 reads CASSLGRSNYGYTF. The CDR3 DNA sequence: TGCGCCAGCAGCTTGGGCAGGTCTAACTATGGCTACACCTTC.

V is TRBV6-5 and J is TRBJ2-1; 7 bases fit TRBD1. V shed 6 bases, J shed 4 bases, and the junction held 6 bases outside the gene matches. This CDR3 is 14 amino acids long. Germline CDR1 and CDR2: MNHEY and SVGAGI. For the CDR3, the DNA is TGTGCCAGCAGCTCCCGGGGACAGTACAATGAGCAGTTCTTC. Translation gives CASSSRGQYNEQFF.